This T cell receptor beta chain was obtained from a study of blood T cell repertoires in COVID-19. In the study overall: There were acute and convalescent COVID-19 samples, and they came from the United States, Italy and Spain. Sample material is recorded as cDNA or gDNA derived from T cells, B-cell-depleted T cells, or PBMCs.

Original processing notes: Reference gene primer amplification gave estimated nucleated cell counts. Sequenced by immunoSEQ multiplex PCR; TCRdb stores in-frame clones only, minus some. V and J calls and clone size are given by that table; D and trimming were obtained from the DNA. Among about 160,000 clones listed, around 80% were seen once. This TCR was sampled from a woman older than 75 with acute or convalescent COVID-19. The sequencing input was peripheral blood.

The CDR3 reads CASCRDRGQRGNQPQHF. The DNA of the CDR3 is TGTGCCAGCTGCCGGGACAGGGGACAGAGGGGCAATCAGCCCCAGCATTTT. V and J are TRBV2 and TRBJ1-5, with 10 bases fitting TRBD1. The V segment lost 8 bases and the J segment 2 bases; nucleotides outside the gene matches: 12. The CDR3 is 17 residues long. CDR1 is SNHLY, CDR2 FYNNEI, per germline.